This TCR beta chain was sequenced during a study of vaccination and CD4 T cells after COVID-19. Indicated time point: late sampling 161 to 241 days after vaccination in three convalescent patients. V shed 6 bases, J shed 7 bases, and the junction held 9 bases outside the gene matches. The CDR3 contains 14 residues. CDR1 and CDR2 from the germline V gene are MDHEN and SYDVKM. In TCRdb, the PCR reads were re-called with MiXCR into one record per CDR3 protein. Here the sample spans some 27,000 distinct CDR3 sequences, 51% being singletons. The source was CD4+ T cells from blood, collected about 7 months after SARS-CoV-2 vaccination. The chain combines TRBV28 with TRBJ1-2, with 9 bases that match TRBD1. The sequence was collected from a human donor who had recovered from COVID-19. In DNA form, the CDR3 reads TGTGCCAGCAGCTTGGGACAGGGTTCGGGTGGCTACACCTTC. It is translated as CASSLGQGSGGYTF.